Shown below are 22 T cell receptor beta chains from a single sample sequenced in a study of T cells in Graves' hyperthyroidism and ophthalmopathy. Amplification of TCR beta CDR3 regions used RNA as the template. Initially, a first-round RT-PCR of the TCR CDR3 employed the HTBI primer set. TCRdb independently ran MiXCR on the multiplex PCR reads; one entry per CDR3 protein. Here the sample spans 470,000 or so distinct CDR3 sequences, less than 25% being singletons. Sequencing used blood. Receptors originate from a man between 18 and 35 years old with Graves' hyperthyroidism.

Ten or more counts support this clonotype. CDR3 nucleotide sequence: TGTGCCAGCAAGAAAGGCACTGAAGCTTTCTTT. Translation: CASKKGTEAFF. The chain employs TRBV6-1 and TRBJ1-1; no clear D. V dropped 7 bases and J dropped 4 bases, with 7 bases sitting between them. This CDR3 spans 11 amino acids. CDR1 is MNHNS, CDR2 SASEGT, per germline.

This clonotype has a count of ten or more. The chain carries TRBV6-2 or TRBV6-3 and TRBJ1-5, with D perhaps matching TRBD1 (5 bases). The V gene's germline CDR1 is MNHEY and CDR2 SVGEGT. This CDR3 has 13 amino acids. V was cut by 10 bases and J by 6 bases, with 16 bases left in between. The CDR3, as DNA: TGTGCCACCCGGGACGGGGGTATTCAGCCCCAGCATTTT. It is translated as CATRDGGIQPQHF.

The rearrangement links TRBV12-3 or TRBV12-4 to TRBJ2-5; D tentatively fits TRBD1 or TRBD2 (5 bases each). V was trimmed by 7 bases and J by 5 bases, leaving 20 bases between them. CDR3 length: 15 residues. The CDR3 coding sequence is TGTGCCAGCAATCCGACGAGGGGCCAGGAGGAGACCCAGTACTTC. Amino acid sequence: CASNPTRGQEETQYF.

This clonotype was counted many times. The chain is built from TRBV25-1 and TRBJ2-5; D unresolved. The CDR3 sequence is 13 residues long. V was shortened by 3 bases and J by 7 bases, with 12 bases between the two germline ends. The germline V gene encodes CDR1 MGHDK and CDR2 SYGVNS. The CDR3 sequence: CASSDLLVGTQYF. As DNA, the CDR3 is TGTGCCAGCAGTGATCTTCTGGTTGGGACCCAGTACTTC.

This clonotype has ten or more counts. The chain is built from TRBV24-1 and TRBJ1-2, with 7 bases fitting TRBD1. The CDR3 consists of 16 residues. V lost 3 bases to trimming and J lost 7 bases; unmatched junction nucleotides: 13. The germline CDR1 and CDR2 sequences are KGHDR and SFDVKD. CDR3 nucleotides: TGTGCCACCAGTGATCCCCGGGAGGACAGGATGGGTGGCTACACCTTC. Translating it yields CATSDPREDRMGGYTF.

The table lists this clonotype with a few counts. This rearrangement joins TRBV3-1 to TRBJ2-2; no clear D gene. The CDR3 covers 11 residues. Between the trimmed V and J ends, which lost 2 bases and 7 bases, there was a span of 2 bases. Germline V gene lookup returns CDR1 LGHDT and CDR2 YNNKEL (reference sequence). This CDR3 is CASSQFGELFF. In DNA, the CDR3 is TGTGCCAGCAGCCAATTCGGGGAGCTGTTTTTT.

This clonotype was picked up a small number of times. This chain links TRBV11-2 with TRBJ1-3, with D possibly TRBD1 on 5 matching bases. Germline loops: CDR1 SGHAT, CDR2 FQNNGV. This CDR3 is built from 19 residues. Trimming pared 5 bases from V and 4 bases from J, leaving 27 bases between. The CDR3 here is CASSPVGVSRAANGNTIYF. The DNA of the CDR3 is TGTGCCAGCAGCCCCGTGGGGGTTTCTAGGGCTGCGAACGGAAACACCATATATTTT.

Notes on this clonotype: A read error may explain this, as a much larger clone is one base away. The V and J genes are TRBV6-1 and TRBJ2-7, with 14 bases identical to TRBD2. CDR1 and CDR2 (germline): MNHNS, SASEGT. Losses at the gene ends were 10 bases for V and 5 bases for J; bases not matched to a gene: 7. CDR3 length equals 14 residues. CDR3 in amino acids: CANGTSGGSNEQYF. CDR3 bases: TGTGCCAACGGGACTAGCGGGGGATCCAACGAGCAGTACTTC.

The J gene is TRBJ1-1, the V gene TRBV7-2; the D is unclear. This CDR3 contains 13 residues. Germline loops: CDR1 SGHTA, CDR2 FQGNSA. The ends were cut back, 1 base at V and 4 bases at J, with 7 bases in the middle. CDR3 protein: CASSLGTVTEAFF. Here the CDR3 DNA reads TGTGCCAGCAGCTTAGGGACGGTCACTGAAGCTTTCTTT. The complete variable domain, with remaining parts taken from reference TRBV7-2 and TRBJ1-1, reads GAGVSQSPSNKVTEKGKDVELRCDPISGHTALYWYRQSLGQGLEFLIYFQGNSAPDKSGLPSDRFSAERTGGSVSTLTIQRTQQEDSAVYLCASSLGTVTEAFFGQGTRLTVV.

The chain combines TRBV6-5 with TRBJ1-1; D call uncertain. CDR1 is MNHEY and CDR2 is SVGAGI in the germline V gene. CDR3 length: 15 residues. Trimming took 0 bases from V and 3 from J, leaving 11 bases between them. The CDR3 is CASSYSVGVDTEAFF. CDR3 coding DNA: TGTGCCAGCAGTTACTCGGTGGGAGTGGACACTGAAGCTTTCTTT.

This clonotype came up many times. The chain combines TRBV5-1 with TRBJ2-7; tentative D call: TRBD1 (6 bases). Between the trimmed V and J ends, which lost 3 bases and 0 bases, there was a span of 10 bases. CDR1 is SGHRS, CDR2 YFSETQ, per germline. This CDR3 is 14 amino acids long. The CDR3 coding sequence is TGCGCCAGCAGCTGGGACACAAGCTCCTACGAGCAGTACTTC. It yields the protein CASSWDTSSYEQYF.

In DNA, the CDR3 is TGTGCCAGTAGTTTTCCCCCAGGGGCCGCCTCCTATGGCTACACCTTC. It specifies CASSFPPGAASYGYTF. The chain combines TRBV19 with TRBJ1-2, with a possible D match to TRBD1 (6 bases). V lost 5 bases, J lost 4 bases, and 20 bases lay in between. CDR1 is LNHDA and CDR2 is SQIVND in the germline V gene (reference sequence). The CDR3 is 16 residues long.

This clonotype was seen at least ten times. The chain has TRBV7-2 and TRBJ2-7, with 12 bases identical to TRBD1. The length of the CDR3 is 15 residues. Germline assignment: CDR1 SGHTA and CDR2 FQGNSA. Trimming cost V 5 bases and J 3 bases; bases outside gene matches: 5. The CDR3 protein is CASSRGQGAFYEQYF. For the CDR3, the DNA is TGTGCCAGCAGCCGGGGACAGGGGGCTTTCTACGAGCAGTACTTC.

In its sample, this clonotype was seen many times. The chain couples TRBV30 to TRBJ1-5; TRBD1 matches 7 bases. The CDR3 consists of 15 residues. CDR1 and CDR2 (germline): GTSNPN, SVGIG (reference sequence). V lost 0 bases, J lost 5 bases, and 7 bases stayed unmatched. CDR3: CAWSVKDRRDQPQHF. The CDR3 region has the DNA TGTGCCTGGAGTGTCAAGGACAGGAGGGATCAGCCCCAGCATTTT.

The chain combines TRBV12-3 or TRBV12-4 with TRBJ1-2; D not certain. This CDR3 has 15 residues. Trimming took off 6 bases at V and 2 bases at J, with 16 bases between the two ends. The CDR3 region has the DNA TGTGCCAGCAGCCCCGGGGTAGGCAGGAACTATGGCTACACCTTC. Protein sequence: CASSPGVGRNYGYTF.

This clonotype was found many times. The chain employs TRBV7-9 and TRBJ1-1; no clear D gene. The V gene's germline CDR1 is SEHNR and CDR2 FQNEAQ (reference sequence). The CDR3 is made up of 13 amino acids. The germline V and J ends were trimmed by 8 bases and 3 bases, with 13 bases remaining between them. The CDR3 sequence is CASEGPLDTEAFF. CDR3 DNA: TGTGCCAGCGAAGGACCGTTGGACACTGAAGCTTTCTTT.

This clonotype has more than one count but fewer than ten. CDR3 region: CASSMDTVNYGYTF. In DNA, the CDR3 is TGTGCCAGCTCAATGGACACGGTGAACTATGGCTACACCTTC. The chain carries TRBV18 and TRBJ1-2; possibly TRBD1 for D (5 bases). This CDR3 has 14 amino acids. V lost 5 bases and J 2 bases, leaving 12 bases between the germline ends. Germline CDR1 is KGHSH and CDR2 is LQKENI.

V is TRBV12-5 and J is TRBJ2-7, with TRBD2 as a possible D gene (5 bases). Germline-derived CDR1 and CDR2 are LGHNT and FRNRAP. With 1 base removed from V and 7 bases from J, the gap between germline ends came to 11 bases. CDR3 length: 13 residues. The CDR3 DNA reads as TGTGCTAGTGGTTTGGGGGAAACGGGGGAGCAGTACTTC. The encoded protein is CASGLGETGEQYF. The full variable domain, in which reference TRBV12-5 and TRBJ2-7 provide the parts outside the CDR3, is DARVTQTPRHKVTEMGQEVTMRCQPILGHNTVFWYRQTMMQGLELLAYFRNRAPLDDSGMPKDRFSAEMPDATLATLKIQPSEPRDSAVYFCASGLGETGEQYFGPGTRLTVT.

This clonotype was recorded at least ten times. A much bigger clone sits one base away, suggesting this may be a read error. In nucleotides, the CDR3 is TGTGCCACCAGCAGAAGGGTGAAGAACGCTGAAGCTCTCTTT. This encodes CATSRRVKNAEALF. The chain combines TRBV15 with TRBJ1-1; D remains ambiguous. CDR1 is LNHNV and CDR2 is YYDKDF in the germline V gene (reference sequence). The CDR3 contains 14 residues.

This clonotype was picked up a small number of times. This chain uses TRBV2 with TRBJ2-3; D gene ambiguous. The germline CDR1 and CDR2 sequences are SNHLY and FYNNEI. V was cut by 0 bases and J by 0 bases, with 19 bases left in between. CDR3 size: 19 residues. The CDR3 reads CASSEALLGPSPSTDTQYF. The CDR3 DNA follows: TGTGCCAGCAGTGAAGCGCTCCTTGGCCCCTCCCCTAGCACAGATACGCAGTATTTT. Together with reference TRBV2 and TRBJ2-3, the CDR3 gives the full variable domain: EPEVTQTPSHQVTQMGQEVILRCVPISNHLYFYWYRQILGQKVEFLVSFYNNEISEKSEIFDDQFSVERPDGSNFTLKIRSTKLEDSAMYFCASSEALLGPSPSTDTQYFGPGTRLTVL.

In its sample, this clonotype was seen many times. The chain employs TRBV12-3 or TRBV12-4 and TRBJ2-5, with D tentatively TRBD2 (6 bases). V gave up 5 bases and J gave up 2 bases, with 18 bases separating them. The CDR3 sequence is 16 residues long. This chain's CDR3 is CASSRDSRAPQETQYF. The CDR3 DNA reads as TGTGCCAGCAGTAGGGACTCCCGGGCCCCGCAAGAGACCCAGTACTTC.

This clonotype showed up many times. The chain couples TRBV6-2 or TRBV6-3 to TRBJ1-3; TRBD1 matches 7 bases. Germline CDR1 MNHEY, CDR2 SVGEGT. V shed 6 bases and J 3 bases; nucleotides not matched to a gene: 5. This CDR3 has 14 residues. The CDR3 loop reads CASRTTGRGNTIYF. Here the CDR3 DNA reads TGTGCCAGCAGGACGACAGGGCGTGGAAACACCATATATTTT.